This TCR beta chain was captured by sequencing in a study of neurological immune-mediated disorders (dated by TCRdb to between 2019 and 2020). Regarding the study in general: Among the roughly 34 multiple sclerosis patients, relapsing-remitting MS was present in approximately 31 and secondary progressive MS was present in 3. The cohort was made up of approximately 65 subjects, consisting of around 14 HAM/TSP patients, approximately 35 multiple sclerosis patients and about 20 healthy controls. The approximately 100 TCR-beta libraries included longitudinal samples, technical triplicates and paired sorted CD4+ and CD8+ T-cell subsets alongside PBMC samples. The study compared peripheral blood TCR-beta repertoires of HTLV-I-associated myelopathy (HAM/TSP) patients, multiple sclerosis patients and healthy controls using UMI-based sequencing. Longitudinal HAM/TSP donors and healthy donors each had 3 time-points at intervals of about 3-45 months.

This clonotype has a count of ten or more. The antigen this receptor binds is unknown. Per-base qualities were not stored, and no clone one base away is much larger. The intended sense of this specimen's time point label: longitudinal time-point 3. Unsorted PBMC libraries were generated from 2 million PBMCs stored in RNAlater at -80 °C until RNA extraction. Multiple sclerosis patients were enrolled in a US clinical protocol evaluating disease progression by magnetic resonance imaging. PBMCs were separated from peripheral blood using Ficoll-Hypaque density gradient centrifugation and then cryopreserved in liquid nitrogen. cDNA synthesis used template-switch 5'RACE with a primer carrying a 10-nucleotide random unique molecular identifier tagging each TCR transcript. Every sequencing run covered 15-18 subjects and yielded more than 160 million TCR-beta sequences. The RNeasy kit was used to extract total RNA. The KAPA Real-time Library Amplification kit was used to amplify TCR-beta VDJ regions with primers targeting the TCR constant region and the 5'RACE anchor. Sample indexes and Illumina adaptors were added in a first PCR, after which library yield was increased in a second PCR. After purification with Ampure beads, the TCR product of roughly 650 bp was size-selected on a 2% E-gel SizeSelection system. Before pooling, library quality was checked on a Bioanalyzer, concentration was measured with Qubit, and libraries were quantified with the Kapa Library Quantification kit. Paired-end 2 x 150 bp sequencing of the libraries was performed on an Illumina HiSeq 2500. To increase sequence diversity, roughly 24-32% phiX was spiked into each library pool. On the authors' methods: The UMI-based MiGEC pipeline processed quality-filtered reads and removed over 80% of raw TCR sequences during error correction. IMGT germline references were used for aligning VDJ genes, and each clonotype was defined as a unique CDR3 amino acid sequence together with its V-J genes. Clonal expansion, Shannon diversity and CDR3 relatedness (CalcPairwiseDistances, ClusterSamples) were evaluated with VDJtools, and phylogenetic trees were built with CLCbio workbench. A clone was classed as expanded if it had 8 or more unique UMIs, a cutoff based on coefficient-of-variation modelling across technical triplicates. TCRdb itself trimmed the public reads at Q25 with fastp, ran MiXCR and retained productive beta chains. Each record represents a unique CDR3 protein, reported with the most common genes and DNA among its rows. The V and J calls here are based on TCRdb, not the publication. In all, the sample holds approximately 85,000 distinct CDR3 sequences, and around 4.5% of those were seen once. The ten largest clones capture roughly 5.6% of the sample.

The germline ends are 14 bases apart after V is trimmed by 6 bases and J by 8 bases. Including the terminal cysteine and phenylalanine, the CDR3 comprises 12 residues. The retained sequence is limited to the CDR3, 36 bases, with the frame set at the first base. CDR1 and CDR2, per the germline V gene (reference sequence), are GTSNPN and SVGIG. Beyond this particular receptor, the publication reports: The MS cluster was not associated with any clinical or MRI features, and the authors stated that larger cohorts are needed. TCR clonal expansion was highest in HAM/TSP patients and lowest in MS patients, with MS patients falling below even healthy controls. In a phylogenetic analysis, the repertoires of 18 out of 34 MS patients fell into a single cluster of related CDR3 sequences, pointing to a possible signature at the repertoire level. No identical CDR3 amino acid sequences were shared among expanded clones across subjects, suggesting private TCR-beta repertoires in all groups.

This receptor chain uses TRBV30 and TRBJ2-1, and possibly TRBD2, on 7 matching bases. Material: PBMCs. The TCR sequence derives from a woman aged 55 to 70 with multiple sclerosis. The CDR3 amino acid sequence is: CACPKGGDEQFF. The nucleotides read TGTGCCTGCCCTAAGGGGGGGGATGAGCAGTTCTTC.